This entry lists 17 T cell receptor beta chains sequenced from one sample in a study of PD-1 blockade in classical Hodgkin lymphoma. Sequencing was performed with immunoSEQ multiplex PCR; in TCRdb, only in-frame clones are kept and a portion is missing. The sample includes around 96,000 clones, over 70% seen only once; the top ten take 10% to 15%. Each patient experienced a relapse that followed autologous stem cell transplantation, and brentuximab vedotin exposure varied. The sample consisted of peripheral blood mononuclear cells (PBMCs), taken at baseline. The receptors come from a human donor with classical Hodgkin lymphoma.

This rearrangement joins TRBV9 to TRBJ1-6; the D gene is possibly TRBD1 (5 bases). The V gene lost 3 bases and the J gene lost 8 bases, with 15 bases spanning the gap. Germline CDR1 reads SGDLS; CDR2 reads YYNGEE. This CDR3 region has 15 residues. The CDR3 protein is CASSAKDKGYSPLHF. The DNA of the CDR3 is TGTGCCAGCAGCGCGAAGGACAAGGGTTATTCACCCCTCCACTTT.

The chain is built from TRBV6-1 and TRBJ1-3, with unresolved D. CDR1 is MNHNS, CDR2 SASEGT, per germline. The CDR3 extends over 15 amino acids. Trimming removed 0 bases at V and 4 bases at J, with 10 bases between. CDR3 DNA sequence: TGTGCCAGCAGTGAAGCGGTGGGAGGCGGAAACACCATATATTTT. Amino acids: CASSEAVGGGNTIYF.

This chain connects TRBV4-1 to TRBJ2-7, with 9 bases identical to TRBD1. V shed 4 bases, J shed 3 bases, and the junction held 7 bases outside the gene matches. Germline values: CDR1 MGHRA, CDR2 YSYEKL. The CDR3 has 15 residues. The CDR3 loop reads CASSLGTGSFYEQYF. The CDR3 bases are TGCGCCAGCAGCCTGGGGACAGGGAGTTTCTACGAGCAGTACTTC.

The sample holds a few counts of this clone. The chain uses TRBV7-6 and TRBJ2-7, with unresolved D. CDR3 length: 15 amino acids. V lost 1 base, J lost 2 bases, and 12 bases lay in between. Germline V gene lookup returns CDR1 SGHVS and CDR2 FNYEAQ. The CDR3 protein is CASSLGAGIPYEQYF. The CDR3 bases are TGTGCCAGCAGCTTAGGGGCAGGTATCCCCTACGAGCAGTACTTC.

Written as DNA, the CDR3 is TGTGCCAGTAGTATACCTAGAATGGTTGGCGGGAGTGCCGGGGAGCTGTTTTTT. It codes for CASSIPRMVGGSAGELFF. V is TRBV19 and J is TRBJ2-2, with 7 bases lining up with TRBD2. The germline V gene has CDR1 LNHDA and CDR2 SQIVND (reference sequence). CDR3 size: 18 residues. V was clipped by 2 bases and J by 6 bases; unmatched bases: 15.

This chain connects TRBV15 to TRBJ1-2, with TRBD1 matching over 10 bases. Trimming removed 3 bases from V and 6 bases from J; junction bases left unmatched: 4. This CDR3 spans 14 amino acids. In germline, CDR1 is LNHNV, CDR2 YYDKDF (reference sequence). CDR3 region: CATSRGQGFDGYTF. In DNA, the CDR3 is TGTGCCACCAGCAGGGGACAGGGGTTCGATGGCTACACCTTC.

CDR3 sequence (DNA): TGTGCCAGCAGTTACCCAGGAGGGGGGTCGGAGACCCAGTACTTC. Translating it yields CASSYPGGGSETQYF. This chain uses TRBV6-6 with TRBJ2-5; perhaps D is TRBD1 or TRBD2 (6 bases each). Germline loops: CDR1 MNHNY, CDR2 SVGAGI (reference sequence). CDR3 length equals 15 residues. Trimming left V 2 bases short and J 5 bases short, with 15 bases between.

The chain employs TRBV5-4 and TRBJ2-6, with D possibly called TRBD1 or TRBD2 (5 bases each). Germline V gene lookup returns CDR1 SGHNT and CDR2 YYREEE (reference sequence). Between the trimmed V and J ends, which lost 4 bases and 2 bases, there was a span of 7 bases. CDR3 length: 14 residues. The CDR3 here is CASSPGPGANVLTF. The CDR3 coding sequence is TGTGCCAGCAGCCCGGGGCCTGGGGCCAACGTCCTGACTTTC.

V is TRBV11-2 and J is TRBJ2-1, with D hard to call. Per the germline V gene, CDR1 is SGHAT and CDR2 is FQNNGV. Trimming left V 3 bases short and J 7 bases short, with 4 bases between. The CDR3 loop spans 11 amino acids. The CDR3 DNA sequence: TGTGCCAGCAGCTTCCCAAATGAGCAGTTCTTC. Protein: CASSFPNEQFF.

The chain is built from TRBV6-1 and TRBJ2-7; possibly TRBD1 for D (6 bases). Germline V gene data show CDR1 as MNHNS and CDR2 as SASEGT. V was pared by 7 bases and J by 4 bases, with 20 bases between. The CDR3 covers 15 residues. The CDR3 DNA follows: TGTGCCAGCATCTCTGGGGGCAGGGCCCGTTACGAGCAGTACTTC. Translated, it gives CASISGGRARYEQYF.

The chain employs TRBV6-6 and TRBJ1-4; maybe TRBD1 (5 bases). This CDR3 has 15 amino acids. Germline CDR1 is MNHNY and CDR2 is SVGAGI (reference sequence). V was shortened by 2 bases and J by 2 bases, with 9 bases between the two germline ends. CDR3 residues: CASSYEGRTNEKLFF. The CDR3 coding sequence is TGTGCCAGCAGTTACGAGGGACGGACTAATGAAAAACTGTTTTTT.

This clone was picked up a small number of times. The chain uses TRBV7-2 and TRBJ1-5; unclear D gene. The CDR3 loop spans 12 amino acids. Trimming shortened V by 6 bases and J by 9 bases, and 12 bases separated the two germline ends. Germline-derived CDR1 and CDR2 are SGHTA and FQGNSA. This CDR3 is CASSYMGGPQHF. CDR3 coding DNA: TGTGCCAGCAGTTACATGGGAGGGCCCCAGCATTTT.

The CDR3 region has the DNA TGTGCCAGCACACTGGTTAGGAACTATGGCTACACCTTC. This sequence encodes CASTLVRNYGYTF. This chain links TRBV2 with TRBJ1-2; D not resolved. V was trimmed by 7 bases and J by 2 bases, leaving 11 bases between them. Per the germline V gene, CDR1 is SNHLY and CDR2 is FYNNEI. The CDR3 has 13 residues.

The gene calls are TRBV19 and TRBJ2-1, with D possibly being TRBD2 (7 bases). Per the germline V gene, CDR1 is LNHDA and CDR2 is SQIVND (reference sequence). V lost 4 bases, J lost 14 bases, and 18 bases lay in between. The CDR3 runs 13 residues. The CDR3 spells CASSTLGGRQEFF. DNA of the CDR3: TGTGCCAGTAGTACCCTCGGGGGGAGACAGGAGTTCTTC. The full variable domain, completed using reference TRBV19 and TRBJ2-1, is DGGITQSPKYLFRKEGQNVTLSCEQNLNHDAMYWYRQDPGQGLRLIYYSQIVNDFQKGDIAEGYSVSREKKESFPLTVTSAQKNPTAFYLCASSTLGGRQEFFGPGTRLTVL.

The rearrangement uses TRBV6-6 and TRBJ1-5, with D possibly TRBD1 on 5 matching bases. Germline assignment: CDR1 MNHNY and CDR2 SVGAGI (reference sequence). CDR3 length: 15 amino acids. Trimming left V 6 bases short and J 0 bases short, with 12 bases between. This chain's CDR3 is CASRPPGGSNQPQHF. CDR3 sequence (DNA): TGTGCCAGCAGGCCCCCGGGGGGTAGCAATCAGCCCCAGCATTTT.

This clone was seen a handful of times. The chain uses TRBV6-4 and TRBJ1-1; tentative D call: TRBD1 (5 bases). Germline V gene lookup returns CDR1 MRHNA and CDR2 SNTAGT. V was cut by 4 bases and J by 10 bases, with 16 bases left in between. This CDR3 has 13 amino acids. Here the CDR3 reads CASSAGTGVGAFF. As DNA, the CDR3 is TGTGCCAGCAGTGCAGGAACAGGCGTTGGAGCTTTCTTT.

The chain combines TRBV11-2 with TRBJ2-3; D not resolved. Looked up from germline, CDR1 is SGHAT and CDR2 is FQNNGV. The CDR3 covers 14 residues. Trimming removed 5 bases from V and 2 bases from J, with 11 bases in between. Here the CDR3 DNA reads TGTGCCAGCAGCGACAACGGGCCCACAGATACGCAGTATTTT. It yields the protein CASSDNGPTDTQYF. The full variable domain, completed using reference TRBV11-2 and TRBJ2-3, is EAGVAQSPRYKIIEKRQSVAFWCNPISGHATLYWYQQILGQGPKLLIQFQNNGVVDDSQLPKDRFSAERLKGVDSTLKIQPAKLEDSAVYLCASSDNGPTDTQYFGPGTRLTVL.